This T cell receptor delta chain was retrieved from a study of γδ T cells in repeated Plasmodium falciparum infection. Study-wide background: The natural-infection arm compared Malian children under seasonal malaria with matched Australian children. Each infection was followed by sampling at 21 days, plus baseline and some pre-infection draws.

Study-wide points: Vgamma9/Vdelta2+ repertoires stayed stably polyclonal over time and infection. Waves of new clonotype selection appeared after repeated controlled infections in Vdelta2-negative, largely Vdelta1+, gammadelta T cells.

Comment on this clone: Antigen specificity is unknown. TCRdb assigns this DNA the protein of a much larger clone, which departs from its translation at residue 7; this likely reflects a read error, and the protein shown comes from translating the DNA.

TCRdb re-called the multiplex PCR reads via CATT. The data hold around 57,000 delta-chain clones, with 1.7% observed a single time. V lost 0 bases and J lost 1, with 12 bases in between. There are 16 residues in the CDR3. In germline, CDR1 is TSWWSYY, CDR2 QGS. Bulk repertoires came from Vgamma9/Vdelta2+ or Vdelta2-negative gammadelta T cells flow-sorted from PBMC. The gene calls are TRDV1 and TRDJ1; TRDD3 might be the D (5 bases). Sequencing was carried out using gamma-delta T cells from blood. The receptor's source is a pool of human donors (malaria-infected and uninfected, not separated). The DNA for the CDR3 is TGTGCTCTTGGGGAACTGGGGGTGGGGTCCACCGATAAACTCATCTTT. Translated: CALGELGVGSTDKLIF.